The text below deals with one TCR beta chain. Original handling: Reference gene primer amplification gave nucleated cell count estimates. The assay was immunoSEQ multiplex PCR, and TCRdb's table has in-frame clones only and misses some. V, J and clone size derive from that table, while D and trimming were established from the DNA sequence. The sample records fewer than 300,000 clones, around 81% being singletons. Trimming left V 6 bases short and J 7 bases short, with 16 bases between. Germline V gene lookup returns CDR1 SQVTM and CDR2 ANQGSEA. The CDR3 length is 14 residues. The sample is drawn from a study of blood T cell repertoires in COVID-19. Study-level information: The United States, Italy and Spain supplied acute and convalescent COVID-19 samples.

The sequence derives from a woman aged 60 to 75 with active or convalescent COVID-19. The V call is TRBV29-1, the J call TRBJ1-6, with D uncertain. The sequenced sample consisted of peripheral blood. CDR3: CSVQDGGWNSPLHF. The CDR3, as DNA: TGCAGCGTCCAAGACGGAGGGTGGAATTCACCCCTCCACTTT.